The T cell receptor beta chain under discussion was sequenced for a study of blood T cell repertoires in COVID-19. The CDR3 has 14 amino acids. The trim removed 7 bases at V and 6 bases at J, leaving 8 bases unmatched. Germline values: CDR1 SGDLS, CDR2 YYNGEE. This table comes from immunoSEQ multiplex PCR, and its TCRdb copy is limited to in-frame clones, with some not included. The table records roughly 380,000 clones, 75% to 90% of them present only once. The clonotype was recovered from a woman between 35 and 50 years old with COVID-19, enrolled during active disease. Sample: peripheral blood. The rearrangement uses TRBV9 and TRBJ2-2, with 8 bases aligning to TRBD1. CDR3: CASSRTGSAGELFF. The CDR3, as DNA: TGTGCCAGCTCCCGGACAGGGTCGGCCGGGGAGCTGTTTTTT.